A single sample gave rise to the 29 T cell receptor beta chains below, sequenced in a study of T cell responses to AZD1222 COVID-19 vaccine. TCRdb's table, derived via immunoSEQ multiplex PCR, lists solely in-frame clones and lacks some. Of 100,000 to 150,000 clones in the sample, about 90% are singletons; the top ten hold roughly 10%. The sequences come from peripheral blood, collected on day 0 of AZD1222 vaccination. The origin of the receptors is an adult in good health.

This sequence joins TRBV6-5 and TRBJ2-7; 9 positions match TRBD1. V gave up 4 bases and J gave up 1 base; unmatched junction bases: 5. This CDR3 comprises 15 residues. Looked up from germline, CDR1 is MNHEY and CDR2 is SVGAGI. This CDR3 is CASSLATGGSYEQYF. The CDR3 DNA reads as TGTGCCAGCAGTTTGGCGACAGGGGGGTCCTACGAGCAGTACTTC.

The gene calls are TRBV14 and TRBJ2-1; possibly TRBD2 for D (5 bases). Germline V lookup: CDR1 SGHDN, CDR2 FVKESK. Trimming pared 0 bases from V and 0 bases from J, leaving 18 bases between. The CDR3 has 19 residues. The CDR3 DNA sequence: TGTGCCAGCAGCCAAGATTCAGGACTGATCCCAAGCTCCTACAATGAGCAGTTCTTC. Translation: CASSQDSGLIPSSYNEQFF.

This chain joins TRBV3-1 (or the pseudogene TRBV3-2) and TRBJ2-3; D is undetermined. From germline, CDR1 is LGHDT and CDR2 YNNKEL (reference sequence). V lost 0 bases, J lost 3 bases, and 13 bases lay in between. The CDR3 contains 16 residues. The CDR3 is CASSQDFGVGTDTQYF. CDR3 bases: TGTGCCAGCAGCCAAGATTTTGGGGTAGGAACAGATACGCAGTATTTT.

The chain recombines TRBV6-5 with TRBJ1-6; D not resolved. The germline V gene encodes CDR1 MNHEY and CDR2 SVGAGI. This CDR3 spans 14 amino acids. Trimming shortened V by 6 bases and J by 9 bases, and 15 bases separated the two germline ends. CDR3 residues: CASSPGPEGSPLHF. The CDR3 region has the DNA TGTGCCAGCAGCCCCGGGCCCGAAGGTTCACCCCTCCACTTT.

The chain uses TRBV7-9 and TRBJ2-1, with 7 nucleotides matching TRBD1. After removal of 5 bases from V and 10 bases from J, the junction contained 5 bases not matched to a gene. The CDR3 contains 12 residues. Germline V lookup: CDR1 SEHNR, CDR2 FQNEAQ (reference sequence). The CDR3 coding sequence is TGTGCCAGCAGCATGGGACAGCGGGAGCAGTTCTTC. This translates into CASSMGQREQFF.

The chain employs TRBV7-9 and TRBJ2-1; 15 bases match TRBD2. The CDR3 runs 15 residues. V was pared by 10 bases and J by 7 bases, with 8 bases of the junction left unmatched. The germline gives CDR1 SEHNR, CDR2 FQNEAQ (reference sequence). As DNA, the CDR3 is TGTGCCAACCTTCCCGGGACTAGCGGGGGGAATGAGCAGTTCTTC. Its translation: CANLPGTSGGNEQFF.

CDR3 sequence: CAIREGLAYEQYF. The CDR3 region has the DNA TGTGCCATCAGAGAAGGACTAGCCTACGAGCAGTACTTC. V gene TRBV10-3 combines with J gene TRBJ2-7; 7 bases line up with TRBD2. Per the germline V gene, CDR1 is ENHRY and CDR2 is SYGVKD. The V gene end was trimmed by 6 bases and the J gene end by 2 bases; junction bases not matched to a gene: 4. The CDR3 contains 13 residues.

This sequence joins TRBV20-1 and TRBJ2-1; D is undetermined. Germline values: CDR1 DFQATT, CDR2 SNEGSKA (reference sequence). Trimming took off 3 bases at V and 4 bases at J, with 13 bases between the two ends. This CDR3 has 14 amino acids. This CDR3 reads CSASDLGRYNEQFF. CDR3 nucleotide sequence: TGCAGTGCTAGTGACCTAGGACGGTACAATGAGCAGTTCTTC.

This clone was observed a single time. The J gene is TRBJ1-1, the V gene TRBV18; no clear D. V was clipped by 4 bases and J by 4 bases, with 10 bases between them. Germline CDR1 KGHSH, CDR2 LQKENI. The CDR3 consists of 13 residues. CDR3 protein: CASSQGAATEAFF. The CDR3 DNA follows: TGTGCCAGCTCACAGGGTGCGGCCACTGAAGCTTTCTTT.

V is TRBV7-6 and J is TRBJ2-7; 7 bases align to TRBD1. J gave up 2 bases and V 4 bases, and 11 bases lay outside the gene matches. The CDR3 extends over 16 amino acids. Germline V gene sequence: CDR1 SGHVS, CDR2 FNYEAQ. The CDR3: CASSSQKQGRTYEQYF. The CDR3 nucleotides read TGTGCCAGCAGCTCCCAAAAACAGGGGCGGACCTACGAGCAGTACTTC.

This chain joins TRBV7-2 and TRBJ2-7, with 7 bases lining up with TRBD1. Germline values: CDR1 SGHTA, CDR2 FQGNSA. V shed 5 bases, J shed 3 bases, and the junction held 7 bases outside the gene matches. The CDR3 is 14 amino acids. The CDR3 sequence: CASSLQGVLYEQYF. CDR3 DNA: TGTGCCAGCAGCCTGCAGGGGGTGCTCTACGAGCAGTACTTC.

The CDR3 nucleotides read TGTGCCAGCAGCACAGACCCCGCGATTAGGGGCTACACCTTC. As protein: CASSTDPAIRGYTF. The rearrangement links TRBV7-9 to TRBJ1-2, with D unclear. From germline, CDR1 is SEHNR and CDR2 FQNEAQ (reference sequence). The CDR3 runs 14 residues. With 5 bases removed from V and 8 bases from J, the gap between germline ends came to 18 bases.

This chain links TRBV7-9 with TRBJ2-1; 14 bases align to TRBD2. Germline values: CDR1 SEHNR, CDR2 FQNEAQ (reference sequence). Trimming at V came to 8 bases and at J to 5 bases, leaving 2 bases not matched to a gene. The CDR3 extends over 14 amino acids. In DNA form, the CDR3 reads TGTGCCAGCGGACTAGCGGGAGGAGACAATGAGCAGTTCTTC. Its protein is CASGLAGGDNEQFF.

The rearrangement joins TRBV7-8 to TRBJ1-2; no reliable D call. Deletions cut 5 bases from V and 7 bases from J, with 17 bases between. The CDR3 runs 14 residues. Germline V gives CDR1 SGHVS, CDR2 FQNEAQ. The CDR3 is CASSQTGPASGYTF. For the CDR3, the DNA is TGTGCCAGCAGCCAAACCGGGCCTGCTAGTGGCTACACCTTC.

V usage is TRBV27 and J usage is TRBJ1-4; TRBD1 matches at 11 bases. The CDR3 runs to 15 residues. After removal of 7 bases from V and 6 bases from J, the junction contained 7 bases not matched to a gene. Germline CDR1 reads MNHEY; CDR2 reads SMNVEV (reference sequence). As DNA, the CDR3 is TGTGCCAGCACCTCCCCGGGACAGGGGGATGAAAAACTGTTTTTT. It translates to CASTSPGQGDEKLFF.

This sequence joins TRBV18 and TRBJ1-1; unclear D gene. The germline V and J ends were trimmed by 2 bases and 1 base, with 11 bases remaining between them. The CDR3 is made up of 15 amino acids. The V gene's germline CDR1 is KGHSH and CDR2 LQKENI. This chain's CDR3 is CASSPTGTSNTEAFF. The CDR3 DNA reads as TGTGCCAGCTCACCAACGGGCACCTCGAACACTGAAGCTTTCTTT.

The chain is built from TRBV19 and TRBJ2-2; 8 nucleotides align to TRBD1. The length of the CDR3 is 15 residues. The J segment lost 5 bases and the V segment lost 7 bases, leaving 9 bases of the junction unmatched. Germline assignment: CDR1 LNHDA and CDR2 SQIVND (reference sequence). The CDR3 sequence is CASTPAGGGTGELFF. The CDR3, as DNA: TGTGCCAGTACCCCCGCAGGGGGCGGGACCGGGGAGCTGTTTTTT. Supplemented by reference TRBV19 and TRBJ2-2, the full variable domain reads DGGITQSPKYLFRKEGQNVTLSCEQNLNHDAMYWYRQDPGQGLRLIYYSQIVNDFQKGDIAEGYSVSREKKESFPLTVTSAQKNPTAFYLCASTPAGGGTGELFFGEGSRLTVL.

This clone was found once. This sequence joins TRBV7-6 and TRBJ2-5; 12 bases fit TRBD2. The CDR3 contains 21 residues. The J segment lost 5 bases and the V segment lost 1 base, leaving 20 bases of the junction unmatched. CDR1 is SGHVS, CDR2 FNYEAQ, per germline. CDR3 protein: CASSLGSGLAGTSPKWETQYF. The CDR3 nucleotides read TGTGCCAGCAGCTTAGGGTCCGGACTAGCGGGGACATCCCCCAAGTGGGAGACCCAGTACTTC.

The rearrangement uses TRBV29-1 and TRBJ2-3; the D gene is possibly TRBD1 (5 bases). The CDR3 extends over 12 amino acids. V was shortened by 4 bases and J by 5 bases, with 10 bases between the two germline ends. Germline V gene lookup returns CDR1 SQVTM and CDR2 ANQGSEA. The CDR3 spells CSVVKGEDTQYF. The CDR3 nucleotides read TGCAGCGTTGTAAAAGGGGAAGATACGCAGTATTTT.

The gene calls are TRBV28 and TRBJ2-7; TRBD1 might be the D (5 bases). V lost 5 bases and J 7 bases, leaving 15 bases between the germline ends. Per the germline V gene, CDR1 is MDHEN and CDR2 is SYDVKM. The CDR3 extends over 13 amino acids. The CDR3 sequence is CASSLGPTREQYF. As DNA, the CDR3 is TGTGCCAGCAGTCTGGGGCCTACGAGAGAGCAGTACTTC.

This clone has only one observation. The rearrangement links TRBV5-1 to TRBJ1-2, with 8 bases identical to TRBD1. V trimming: 4 bases; J trimming: 2 bases; junction bases outside the gene matches: 4. Germline lookup yields CDR1 SGHRS and CDR2 YFSETQ. This CDR3 is built from 14 residues. CDR3 in amino acids: CASSHGQGNYGYTF. CDR3 in DNA: TGCGCCAGCAGCCACGGACAGGGCAACTATGGCTACACCTTC.

This chain uses TRBV4-2 with TRBJ2-3, with 9 bases matching TRBD2. V was clipped by 0 bases and J by 0 bases; unmatched bases: 19. Germline CDR1 and CDR2: LGHNA and YNFKEQ. The CDR3 loop spans 22 amino acids. DNA of the CDR3: TGTGCCAGCAGCCAAGATCGAATCATCGATGGGCTAGCGGGGTCTAGCACAGATACGCAGTATTTT. It codes for CASSQDRIIDGLAGSSTDTQYF.

The genes are TRBV29-1 and TRBJ2-5; D not resolved. The CDR3 sequence is 9 residues long. Germline V gene lookup returns CDR1 SQVTM and CDR2 ANQGSEA. The ends were cut back, 0 bases at V and 7 bases at J, with 0 bases in the middle. This CDR3 reads CSVEETQYF. The CDR3 coding sequence is TGCAGCGTTGAAGAGACCCAGTACTTC.

The chain joins TRBV10-3 to TRBJ2-5; D ambiguous. CDR3 length equals 12 residues. CDR1 ENHRY and CDR2 SYGVKD come from the germline V gene. V dropped 4 bases and J dropped 1 base, with 4 bases sitting between them. The CDR3 DNA reads as TGTGCCATCAGTGTGGGCCAAGAGACCCAGTACTTC. Encoded protein: CAISVGQETQYF.

Only one count was recorded for this clone. The J gene is TRBJ2-4, the V gene TRBV2, with D perhaps TRBD1 or TRBD2 (6 bases each). Trimming took off 2 bases at V and 3 bases at J, with 17 bases between the two ends. This CDR3 spans 17 amino acids. The germline gives CDR1 SNHLY, CDR2 FYNNEI. This CDR3 reads CASSERGQPGVKNIQYF. CDR3 nucleotide sequence: TGTGCCAGCAGTGAACGGGGGCAGCCTGGGGTCAAAAACATTCAGTACTTC.

This clone has only one observation. The V and J genes are TRBV30 and TRBJ1-6; tentative D call: TRBD1 (5 bases). CDR1 is GTSNPN and CDR2 is SVGIG in the germline V gene (reference sequence). The CDR3 runs to 17 residues. V lost 0 bases, J lost 14 bases, and 26 bases lay in between. This CDR3 is CAWSVLSSGKSVKALHF. DNA for the CDR3: TGTGCCTGGAGTGTACTATCGTCAGGGAAATCCGTAAAGGCCCTCCACTTT.

The chain employs TRBV5-1 and TRBJ2-7; no clear D. The CDR3 has 14 residues. Trimming removed 0 bases at V and 4 bases at J, with 11 bases between. Germline assignment: CDR1 SGHRS and CDR2 YFSETQ. CDR3 nucleotide sequence: TGCGCCAGCAGCTTGGTAGGTAATCCTTACGAGCAGTACTTC. The encoded protein is CASSLVGNPYEQYF.

This clone came up once. V usage is TRBV3-1 (or the pseudogene TRBV3-2) and J usage is TRBJ1-5, with 12 bases matching TRBD1. V gave up 3 bases and J gave up 4 bases; unmatched junction bases: 1. Germline values: CDR1 LGHDT, CDR2 YNNKEL (reference sequence). The length of the CDR3 is 15 residues. This CDR3 reads CASSQGQGANQPQHF. Written as DNA, the CDR3 is TGTGCCAGCAGCCAGGGACAGGGGGCGAATCAGCCCCAGCATTTT.

This rearrangement joins TRBV30 to TRBJ1-2; TRBD1 agrees at 9 bases. The junction had 8 bases not matched to a gene; V was cut back by 2 bases and J by 7 bases. The CDR3 sequence is 14 residues long. Germline loops: CDR1 GTSNPN, CDR2 SVGIG (reference sequence). The DNA for the CDR3 is TGTGCCTGGAGTACTACAGGGGGCTCTGGTGGCTACACCTTC. Translated, it gives CAWSTTGGSGGYTF.